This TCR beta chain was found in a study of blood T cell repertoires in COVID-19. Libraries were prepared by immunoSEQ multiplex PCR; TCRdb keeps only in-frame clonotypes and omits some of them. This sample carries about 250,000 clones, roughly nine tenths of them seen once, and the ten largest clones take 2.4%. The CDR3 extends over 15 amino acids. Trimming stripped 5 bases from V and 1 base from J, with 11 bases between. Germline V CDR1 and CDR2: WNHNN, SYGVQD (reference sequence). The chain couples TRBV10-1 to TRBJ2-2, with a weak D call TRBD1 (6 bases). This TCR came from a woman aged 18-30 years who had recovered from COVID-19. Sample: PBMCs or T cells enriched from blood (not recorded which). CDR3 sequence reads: CASSTGTMNTGELFF. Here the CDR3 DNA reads TGCGCCAGCAGTACCGGGACAATGAACACCGGGGAGCTGTTTTTT.